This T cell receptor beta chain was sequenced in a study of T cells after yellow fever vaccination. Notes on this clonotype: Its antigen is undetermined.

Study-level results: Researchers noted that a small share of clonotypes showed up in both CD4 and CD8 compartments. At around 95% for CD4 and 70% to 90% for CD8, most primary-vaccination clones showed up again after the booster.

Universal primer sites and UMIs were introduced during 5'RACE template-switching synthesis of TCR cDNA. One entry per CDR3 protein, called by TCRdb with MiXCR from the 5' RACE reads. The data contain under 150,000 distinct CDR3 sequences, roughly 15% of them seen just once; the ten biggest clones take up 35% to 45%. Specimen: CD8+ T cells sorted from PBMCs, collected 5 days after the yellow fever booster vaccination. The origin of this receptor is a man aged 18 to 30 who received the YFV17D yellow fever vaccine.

The CDR3 DNA reads as TGCAGTGCCGGGACAGGGGGCGTTACAGATACGCAGTATTTT. Its protein is CSAGTGGVTDTQYF. J is TRBJ2-3 and V is TRBV20-1; 12 bases are shared with TRBD1. The CDR3 is 14 residues long. Germline V gene sequence: CDR1 DFQATT, CDR2 SNEGSKA (reference sequence). After removal of 6 bases from V and 3 bases from J, the junction contained 4 bases not matched to a gene.